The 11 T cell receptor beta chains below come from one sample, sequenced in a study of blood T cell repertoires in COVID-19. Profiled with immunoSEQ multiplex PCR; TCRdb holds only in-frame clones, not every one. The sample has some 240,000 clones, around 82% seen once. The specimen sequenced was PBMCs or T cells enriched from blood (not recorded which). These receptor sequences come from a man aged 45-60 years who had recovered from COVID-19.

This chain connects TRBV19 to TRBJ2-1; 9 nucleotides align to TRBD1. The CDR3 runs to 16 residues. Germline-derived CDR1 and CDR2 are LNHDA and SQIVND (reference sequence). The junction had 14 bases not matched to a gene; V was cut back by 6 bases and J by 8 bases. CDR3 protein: CASRSPGQGSIDEQFF. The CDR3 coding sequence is TGTGCCAGTAGATCCCCCGGACAGGGGAGTATCGATGAGCAGTTCTTC.

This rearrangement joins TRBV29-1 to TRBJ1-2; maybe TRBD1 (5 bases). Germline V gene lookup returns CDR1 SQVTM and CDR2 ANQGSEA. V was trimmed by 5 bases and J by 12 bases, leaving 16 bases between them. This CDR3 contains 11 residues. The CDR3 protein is CSVLTGLGHTF. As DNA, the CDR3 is TGCAGCGTTTTGACGGGACTCGGCCACACCTTC.

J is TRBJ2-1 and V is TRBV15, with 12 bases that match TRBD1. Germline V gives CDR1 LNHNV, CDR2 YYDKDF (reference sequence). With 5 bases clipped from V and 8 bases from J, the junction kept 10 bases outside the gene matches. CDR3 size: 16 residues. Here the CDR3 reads CATSRGGTGGRDEQFF. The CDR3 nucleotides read TGTGCCACCAGCCGAGGAGGGACAGGGGGCCGGGATGAGCAGTTCTTC.

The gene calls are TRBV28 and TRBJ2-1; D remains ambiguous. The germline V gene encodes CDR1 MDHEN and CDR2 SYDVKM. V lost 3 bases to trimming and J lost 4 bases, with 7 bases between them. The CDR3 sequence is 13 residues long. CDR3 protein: CASSFDFYNEQFF. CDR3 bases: TGTGCCAGCAGTTTCGACTTTTACAATGAGCAGTTCTTC.

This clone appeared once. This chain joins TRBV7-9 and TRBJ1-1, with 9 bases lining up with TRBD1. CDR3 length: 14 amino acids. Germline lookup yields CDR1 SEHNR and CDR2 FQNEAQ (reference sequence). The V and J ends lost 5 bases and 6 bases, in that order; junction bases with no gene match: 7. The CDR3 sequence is CASSDRDRVAEAFF. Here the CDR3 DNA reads TGTGCCAGCAGCGACCGGGACAGGGTAGCTGAAGCTTTCTTT.

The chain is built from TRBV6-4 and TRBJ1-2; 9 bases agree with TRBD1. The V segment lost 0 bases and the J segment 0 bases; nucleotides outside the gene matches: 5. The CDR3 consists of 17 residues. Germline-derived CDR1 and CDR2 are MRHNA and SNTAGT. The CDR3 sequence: CASSDSSTGGPNYGYTF. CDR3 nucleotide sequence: TGTGCCAGCAGTGACTCGAGCACAGGGGGCCCTAACTATGGCTACACCTTC.

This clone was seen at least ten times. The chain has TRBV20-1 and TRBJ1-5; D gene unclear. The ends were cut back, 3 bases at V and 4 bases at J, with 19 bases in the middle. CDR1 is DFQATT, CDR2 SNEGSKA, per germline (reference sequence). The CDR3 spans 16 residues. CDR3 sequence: CSASYSLRVGNQPQHF. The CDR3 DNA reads TGCAGTGCTAGTTACAGCCTGCGGGTTGGGAATCAGCCCCAGCATTTT.

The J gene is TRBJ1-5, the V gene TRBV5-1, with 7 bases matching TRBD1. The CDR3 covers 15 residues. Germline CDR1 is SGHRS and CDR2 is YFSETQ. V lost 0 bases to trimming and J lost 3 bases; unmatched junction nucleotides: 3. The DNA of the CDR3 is TGCGCCAGCAGCTTGGGGGACAGTCCCAATCAGCCCCAGCATTTT. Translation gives CASSLGDSPNQPQHF.

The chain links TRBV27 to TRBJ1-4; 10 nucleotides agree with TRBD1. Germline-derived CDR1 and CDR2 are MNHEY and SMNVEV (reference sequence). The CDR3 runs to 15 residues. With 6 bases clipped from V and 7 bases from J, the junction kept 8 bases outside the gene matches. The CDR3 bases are TGTGCCAGCAGCTCGCTAGGGACAGGGGCTGAAAAACTGTTTTTT. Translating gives CASSSLGTGAEKLFF.

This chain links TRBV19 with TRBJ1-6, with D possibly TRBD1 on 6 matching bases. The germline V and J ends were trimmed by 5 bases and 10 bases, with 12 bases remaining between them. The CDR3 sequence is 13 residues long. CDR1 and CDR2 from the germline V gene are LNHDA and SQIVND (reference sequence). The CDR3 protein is CASSPGTSSPLHF. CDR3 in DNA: TGTGCCAGTAGTCCGGGGACATCATCACCCCTCCACTTT.

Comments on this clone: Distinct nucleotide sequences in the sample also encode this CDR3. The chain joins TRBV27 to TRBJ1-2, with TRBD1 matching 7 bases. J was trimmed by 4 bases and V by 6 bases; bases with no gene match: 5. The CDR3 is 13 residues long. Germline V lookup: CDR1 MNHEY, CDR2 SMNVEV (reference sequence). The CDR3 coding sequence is TGTGCCAGCAGCCTGACAGGGACCTATGGCTACACCTTC. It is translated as CASSLTGTYGYTF.